This passage covers 15 T cell receptor beta chains from one sample sequenced in a study of cytomegalovirus exposure and HLA in healthy donors. The PCR ran on 60 Vbeta and 13 Jbeta primers. Produced via immunoSEQ multiplex PCR; TCRdb's table is partial and in-frame only. The sample's table shows roughly 140,000 clones. Sample: PBMCs. These receptors all stem from a man aged 40-50 years in good health and CMV-seronegative.

J is TRBJ1-5 and V is TRBV27; no clear D gene. The V gene lost 0 bases and the J gene lost 1 base, with 4 bases spanning the gap. The CDR3 length is 14 residues. Germline V gives CDR1 MNHEY, CDR2 SMNVEV (reference sequence). CDR3 nucleotides: TGTGCCAGCAGTTTATCGAGGAGCAATCAGCCCCAGCATTTT. This gives the protein CASSLSRSNQPQHF.

The rearrangement uses TRBV6-1 and TRBJ2-1; 9 positions agree with TRBD2. Germline assignment: CDR1 MNHNS and CDR2 SASEGT. Losses at the gene ends were 0 bases for V and 7 bases for J; bases not matched to a gene: 10. The CDR3 is 17 amino acids. CDR3 bases: TGTGCCAGCAGTGAAGCGCTTCGGGCGGGGGGGCGGAATGAGCAGTTCTTC. Its protein product is CASSEALRAGGRNEQFF.

The gene calls are TRBV19 and TRBJ1-2; D is perhaps TRBD1 (5 bases). Germline V lookup: CDR1 LNHDA, CDR2 SQIVND (reference sequence). Trimming removed 3 bases at V and 1 base at J, with 18 bases between. The CDR3 spans 17 residues. The CDR3 spells CASSIHQGPRDNYGYTF. The CDR3 region has the DNA TGTGCCAGTAGTATTCATCAGGGACCGCGGGATAACTATGGCTACACCTTC.

The genes are TRBV6-5 and TRBJ1-1, with 10 bases identical to TRBD1. The ends lost 6 bases at V and 6 bases at J; junction bases unmatched: 7. The CDR3 is 14 amino acids. The V gene's germline CDR1 is MNHEY and CDR2 SVGAGI. The chain's CDR3 is CASSQTGTGAEAFF. In nucleotides, the CDR3 is TGTGCCAGCAGCCAGACCGGGACAGGGGCTGAAGCTTTCTTT.

The rearrangement links TRBV5-4 to TRBJ1-3; 10 bases match TRBD1. Germline V gene lookup returns CDR1 SGHNT and CDR2 YYREEE (reference sequence). The CDR3 consists of 16 residues. V was pared by 4 bases and J by 4 bases, with 8 bases of the junction left unmatched. CDR3 DNA: TGTGCCAGCAGCCTCAGACAGGGGGCTCGGGGAAACACCATATATTTT. Translation: CASSLRQGARGNTIYF.

To note about this clone: At one end, the junction sequence differs from germline, possibly due to a read error. The chain has TRBV19 and TRBJ1-3; TRBD1 matches 8 bases. CDR1 is LNHDA, CDR2 SQIVND, per germline (reference sequence). This CDR3 is built from 15 residues. DNA for the CDR3: TGTGCCAGTAGGGGACAGGCGATTTCTGGAAACACCATGTATTTT. It specifies CASRGQAISGNTMYF. The complete variable domain, with remaining parts taken from reference TRBV19 and TRBJ1-3, reads DGGITQSPKYLFRKEGQNVTLSCEQNLNHDAMYWYRQDPGQGLRLIYYSQIVNDFQKGDIAEGYSVSREKKESFPLTVTSAQKNPTAFYLCASRGQAISGNTMYFGEGSWLTVV.

The genes are TRBV5-1 and TRBJ1-1; D may be TRBD1 (5 bases). The CDR3 is 15 residues long. Germline CDR1 is SGHRS and CDR2 is YFSETQ. Trimming removed 0 bases from V and 5 bases from J, with 14 bases in between. CDR3 bases: TGCGCCAGCAGCTTGGCCTCAGGGCTGGGGACTGAAGCTTTCTTT. This sequence encodes CASSLASGLGTEAFF.

The chain recombines TRBV4-1 with TRBJ1-5, with D maybe TRBD1 (5 bases). Germline CDR1 and CDR2: MGHRA and YSYEKL. CDR3 size: 15 residues. Trimming took 1 base from V and 6 from J, leaving 13 bases between them. CDR3 loop: CASSQARGGGQPQHF. CDR3 sequence (DNA): TGCGCCAGCAGCCAAGCAAGGGGAGGAGGTCAGCCCCAGCATTTT.

The chain is built from TRBV7-8 and TRBJ2-1; TRBD2 might be the D (6 bases). The germline V and J ends were trimmed by 3 bases and 4 bases, with 13 bases remaining between them. CDR3 length equals 15 residues. Germline V gives CDR1 SGHVS, CDR2 FQNEAQ. CDR3 protein: CASSFRTGVYNEQFF. The DNA for the CDR3 is TGTGCCAGCAGCTTCCGGACGGGGGTATACAATGAGCAGTTCTTC.

A note on this clone: One junction end disagrees with the germline gene, perhaps due to a read error. The chain is built from TRBV7-9 and TRBJ1-2, with TRBD1 matching over 11 bases. This CDR3 has 13 residues. Germline lookup yields CDR1 SEHNR and CDR2 FQNEAQ (reference sequence). The CDR3 DNA reads as TGTGTCAGCAGCGGACAGGGGGCCTATGGCTACACCTTC. This encodes CVSSGQGAYGYTF. Full variable domain (outside the CDR3, taken from reference TRBV7-9 and TRBJ1-2): DTGVSQNPRHKITKRGQNVTFRCDPISEHNRLYWYRQTLGQGPEFLTYFQNEAQLEKSRLLSDRFSAERPKGSFSTLEIQRTEQGDSAMYLCVSSGQGAYGYTFGSGTRLTVV.

The J gene is TRBJ2-3, the V gene TRBV25-1, with 9 bases identical to TRBD2. In germline, CDR1 is MGHDK, CDR2 SYGVNS. The trim removed 9 bases at V and 4 bases at J, leaving 8 bases unmatched. The CDR3 length is 14 residues. The CDR3 sequence: CASMAGGLSDTQYF. DNA of the CDR3: TGTGCCAGTATGGCGGGGGGGCTGTCAGATACGCAGTATTTT.

The chain is built from TRBV11-2 and TRBJ2-1, with 7 bases lining up with TRBD1. This CDR3 contains 17 residues. The germline gives CDR1 SGHAT, CDR2 FQNNGV. The ends lost 6 bases at V and 4 bases at J; junction bases unmatched: 15. The CDR3 DNA reads TGTGCCAGCAGTTCCATAGGCCCCGGGACAGAATACAATGAGCAGTTCTTC. It yields the protein CASSSIGPGTEYNEQFF.

V and J are TRBV5-1 and TRBJ2-5, with a tentative D call TRBD2 (7 bases). This CDR3 region has 15 residues. V lost 3 bases and J lost 5, with 17 bases in between. CDR1 and CDR2 from the germline V gene are SGHRS and YFSETQ. CDR3 region: CASSSSGGTGETQYF. CDR3 nucleotides: TGCGCCAGCAGCTCCTCGGGGGGCACGGGGGAGACCCAGTACTTC.

This chain uses TRBV5-6 with TRBJ1-4; D remains ambiguous. This CDR3 has 15 amino acids. Per the germline V gene, CDR1 is SGHDT and CDR2 is YYEEEE. V lost 0 bases, J lost 3 bases, and 9 bases lay in between. DNA of the CDR3: TGTGCCAGCAGCTTGGCTTCAGGATCTAATGAAAAACTGTTTTTT. This codes for CASSLASGSNEKLFF.

The chain links TRBV9 to TRBJ2-3, with a weak D call TRBD2 (7 bases). Trimming took off 0 bases at V and 5 bases at J, with 10 bases between the two ends. Germline V gives CDR1 SGDLS, CDR2 YYNGEE. This CDR3 comprises 14 residues. Here the CDR3 reads CASSVAGGLDTQYF. The CDR3 DNA is TGTGCCAGCAGCGTAGCGGGGGGCCTAGATACGCAGTATTTT.